This passage covers 22 T cell receptor beta chains from one sample sequenced in a study of response to subunit inactivated influenza vaccine. Each CDR3 protein is one row after TCRdb ran MiXCR on the RT-PCR reads. The sample includes 450,000 to 700,000 distinct CDR3 sequences, around 13% of them seen just once. The starting material was PBMCs from blood, obtained roughly 12 days after vaccination. The receptor set was obtained from a man in his fifties or sixties who received an inactivated influenza vaccine.

This clonotype was seen a few times. The chain combines TRBV5-1 with TRBJ2-5; possibly TRBD1 for D (6 bases). CDR3 length: 15 amino acids. With 4 bases removed from V and 3 bases from J, the gap between germline ends came to 16 bases. CDR1 and CDR2 (germline): SGHRS, YFSETQ. This chain's CDR3 is CASSERTVAEETQYF. In DNA, the CDR3 is TGCGCCAGCAGCGAAAGGACAGTCGCTGAAGAGACCCAGTACTTC.

The chain links TRBV11-2 to TRBJ1-2; D might be TRBD1 (5 bases). CDR1 and CDR2 from the germline V gene are SGHAT and FQNNGV. This CDR3 comprises 13 residues. Trimming removed 8 bases from V and 8 bases from J, with 18 bases in between. CDR3 sequence: CASGFPSGLGYTF. The CDR3 DNA sequence: TGTGCCAGCGGATTCCCCTCGGGACTGGGCTACACCTTC.

Remarks on this clonotype: A much bigger clone sits one base away, suggesting this may be a read error. The chain has TRBV12-3 or TRBV12-4 and TRBJ1-5; D is unresolved. V was clipped by 3 bases and J by 7 bases, with 13 bases between them. The CDR3 has 14 amino acids. The CDR3 coding sequence is TGTGCCAGCAGTTTGACATGGACGAAGCAGCCCCAGCATTTT. Residues: CASSLTWTKQPQHF.

The rearrangement uses TRBV25-1 and TRBJ2-1; D unclear. The germline V and J ends were trimmed by 10 bases and 4 bases, with 11 bases remaining between them. The germline V gene has CDR1 MGHDK and CDR2 SYGVNS. The length of the CDR3 is 12 residues. The DNA of the CDR3 is TGTGCCACCAGAGGTGGGTACAATGAGCAGTTCTTC. Its translation: CATRGGYNEQFF.

This clonotype showed up just a few times. The chain combines TRBV15 with TRBJ1-1; the D is unclear. CDR3 size: 14 residues. Germline V gene lookup returns CDR1 LNHNV and CDR2 YYDKDF (reference sequence). V shed 0 bases and J shed 4 bases, with 9 bases lying between them. Here the CDR3 reads CATSRDRVATEAFF. The DNA for the CDR3 is TGTGCCACCAGCAGAGATAGGGTCGCCACTGAAGCTTTCTTT. Looking up the rest from reference TRBV15 and TRBJ1-1 gives the full variable domain: DAMVIQNPRYQVTQFGKPVTLSCSQTLNHNVMYWYQQKSSQAPKLLFHYYDKDFNNEADTPDNFQSRRPNTSFCFLDIRSPGLGDTAMYLCATSRDRVATEAFFGQGTRLTVV.

This clonotype came up a few times. This chain connects TRBV4-3 to TRBJ2-3, with 10 bases aligning to TRBD2. The CDR3 has 17 residues. Germline V gives CDR1 LGHNA, CDR2 YSLEER. The ends lost 4 bases at V and 0 bases at J; junction bases unmatched: 7. CDR3 DNA sequence: TGCGCCAGCAGCCCTACAATTAGCGGGAGGAGCACAGATACGCAGTATTTT. Residues: CASSPTISGRSTDTQYF.

This clonotype was picked up a small number of times. The chain joins TRBV7-8 to TRBJ2-3, with a weak D call TRBD1 (6 bases). CDR1 is SGHVS, CDR2 FQNEAQ, per germline. V shed 8 bases and J shed 6 bases, with 15 bases lying between them. This CDR3 comprises 13 residues. CDR3 protein: CASRVQGTDTQYF. CDR3 in DNA: TGTGCCAGCCGAGTCCAGGGGACGGATACGCAGTATTTT. The full variable domain, completed using reference TRBV7-8 and TRBJ2-3, is GAGVSQSPRYKVAKRGQDVALRCDPISGHVSLFWYQQALGQGPEFLTYFQNEAQLDKSGLPSDRFFAERPEGSVSTLKIQRTQQEDSAVYLCASRVQGTDTQYFGPGTRLTVL.

The V call is TRBV6-2 or TRBV6-3, the J call TRBJ1-3, with TRBD1 identical over 10 bases. V shed 7 bases and J 4 bases; nucleotides not matched to a gene: 7. Germline V gene data show CDR1 as MNHEY and CDR2 as SVGEGT. This CDR3 region has 15 residues. Here the CDR3 reads CASTRQGARGNTIYF. Written as DNA, the CDR3 is TGTGCCAGCACTCGACAGGGGGCTAGAGGAAACACCATATATTTT.

The chain uses TRBV6-5 and TRBJ2-3, with 8 bases matching TRBD2. V gave up 0 bases and J gave up 3 bases; unmatched junction bases: 11. The CDR3 has 18 residues. Germline values: CDR1 MNHEY, CDR2 SVGAGI. The CDR3 sequence: CASSYSLPSAGETDTQYF. The CDR3 bases are TGTGCCAGCAGTTACTCGCTCCCCTCAGCGGGGGAAACAGATACGCAGTATTTT.

Comments on this clonotype: A much more abundant neighbour one base away suggests this may be a read error. The chain couples TRBV2 to TRBJ2-2; the match to TRBD1 covers 7 bases. Trimming took 8 bases from V and 0 from J; bases not matched to a gene: 3. Germline values: CDR1 SNHLY, CDR2 FYNNEI. The CDR3 sequence is 14 residues long. CDR3: CASQGQSNTGELFF. CDR3 nucleotides: TGTGCCAGCCAGGGACAGTCGAACACCGGGGAGCTGTTTTTT.

This clonotype came up many times. This rearrangement joins TRBV5-5 to TRBJ2-3, with D unresolved. In germline, CDR1 is SGHKS, CDR2 YYEKEE (reference sequence). This CDR3 region has 12 residues. V gave up 5 bases and J gave up 4 bases, with 8 bases separating them. CDR3 region: CASRQVADTQYF. The CDR3 region has the DNA TGTGCCAGCAGGCAAGTTGCAGATACGCAGTATTTT.

This clonotype has more than one count but fewer than ten. The rearrangement uses TRBV3-1 and TRBJ2-3, with 8 bases fitting TRBD2. The J segment lost 0 bases and the V segment lost 0 bases, leaving 8 bases of the junction unmatched. This CDR3 comprises 18 residues. The germline V gene encodes CDR1 LGHDT and CDR2 YNNKEL (reference sequence). The CDR3: CASSQDDGGGISTDTQYF. CDR3 sequence (DNA): TGTGCCAGCAGCCAAGATGACGGCGGGGGGATAAGCACAGATACGCAGTATTTT.

The chain joins TRBV28 to TRBJ2-7; D possibly corresponds to TRBD2 (5 bases). Germline V gene lookup returns CDR1 MDHEN and CDR2 SYDVKM. V was pared by 7 bases and J by 3 bases, with 13 bases between. The CDR3 is 13 amino acids. The CDR3 coding sequence is TGTGCCAGCACCCCAGCGGAACGCTACGAGCAGTACTTC. Residues: CASTPAERYEQYF.

This clonotype appeared a few times. This sequence joins TRBV7-2 and TRBJ1-5; TRBD1 matches at 7 bases. The CDR3 extends over 15 amino acids. Germline V gene lookup returns CDR1 SGHTA and CDR2 FQGNSA. The ends lost 2 bases at V and 3 bases at J; junction bases unmatched: 4. CDR3 region: CASSLIGGPNQPQHF. Here the CDR3 DNA reads TGTGCCAGCAGCTTAATAGGGGGCCCCAATCAGCCCCAGCATTTT.

This clonotype was observed a few times. This chain joins TRBV27 and TRBJ2-5, with D perhaps TRBD2 (6 bases). This CDR3 contains 16 residues. V was pared by 5 bases and J by 7 bases, with 23 bases between. The germline CDR1 and CDR2 sequences are MNHEY and SMNVEV (reference sequence). The CDR3 coding sequence is TGTGCCAGCAGTAGCCCCGGGACGGGGGACCGGGGGACCCAGTACTTC. Translating gives CASSSPGTGDRGTQYF.

This clonotype was observed at least ten times. The chain couples TRBV5-1 to TRBJ2-7; 8 bases fit TRBD2. The V and J ends lost 5 bases and 2 bases, in that order; junction bases with no gene match: 6. This CDR3 region has 14 residues. The germline CDR1 and CDR2 sequences are SGHRS and YFSETQ. In DNA, the CDR3 is TGCGCCAGCAGTAGCGGGAATGAGCCCTACGAGCAGTACTTC. This translates into CASSSGNEPYEQYF.

Ten or more counts support this clonotype. V gene TRBV29-1 combines with J gene TRBJ2-7, with a weak D call TRBD1 (7 bases). Germline V gives CDR1 SQVTM, CDR2 ANQGSEA. The V gene lost 4 bases and the J gene lost 0 bases, with 16 bases spanning the gap. There are 15 residues in the CDR3. CDR3 protein: CSVVEEGTDSYEQYF. The CDR3 bases are TGCAGCGTTGTCGAGGAGGGGACAGACTCCTACGAGCAGTACTTC.

The chain employs TRBV2 and TRBJ2-2, with 9 bases identical to TRBD1. V was clipped by 6 bases and J by 7 bases; unmatched bases: 6. Germline loops: CDR1 SNHLY, CDR2 FYNNEI. The CDR3 length is 14 residues. The CDR3 loop is CASRGTGRSGELFF. The CDR3 DNA reads as TGTGCCAGCAGGGGGACAGGGAGGAGCGGGGAGCTGTTTTTT.

This clonotype was seen many times. The CDR3 bases are TGTGCCAGCAGCTCGTTAGCGGGTCAAGAGACCCAGTACTTC. Translation: CASSSLAGQETQYF. The chain is built from TRBV7-9 and TRBJ2-5; 7 bases are shared with TRBD2. The ends lost 4 bases at V and 2 bases at J; junction bases unmatched: 4. The CDR3 sequence is 14 residues long. Germline V lookup: CDR1 SEHNR, CDR2 FQNEAQ (reference sequence).

This clonotype occurred a few times. In DNA, the CDR3 is TGTGCCAGCAGTTCAGGGACAGCGTACGGGGGCGGCTCCTACGAGCAGTACTTC. Protein sequence: CASSSGTAYGGGSYEQYF. V gene TRBV12-3 or TRBV12-4 combines with J gene TRBJ2-7; a possible D gene is TRBD1 (7 bases). The CDR3 runs to 18 residues. With 4 bases removed from V and 0 bases from J, the gap between germline ends came to 22 bases.

Only a few counts were recorded for this clonotype. This chain uses TRBV13 with TRBJ1-2; no firm D call. CDR3 length equals 13 residues. Germline V lookup: CDR1 PRHDT, CDR2 FYEKMQ (reference sequence). V lost 5 bases and J lost 6, with 13 bases in between. The DNA for the CDR3 is TGTGCCAGCAGCCCCGAGGGAATCCATGGCTACACCTTC. Encoded protein: CASSPEGIHGYTF.

A few counts support this clonotype. The CDR3 sequence: CAWSQGGGSGYEQYF. As DNA, the CDR3 is TGTGCCTGGAGTCAGGGTGGCGGGAGTGGCTACGAGCAGTACTTC. V and J are TRBV30 and TRBJ2-7; 7 bases map to TRBD2. The CDR3 has 15 residues. J was trimmed by 3 bases and V by 2 bases; bases with no gene match: 10. The germline CDR1 and CDR2 sequences are GTSNPN and SVGIG (reference sequence).